The entry below describes one T cell receptor (beta chain). Its antigen remains unknown. Only in-frame clones appear in the TCRdb table, and some are missing; sequencing was by immunoSEQ multiplex PCR. The data hold 150,000 to 180,000 clones, with 86% observed a single time. Germline V CDR1 and CDR2: SGHDN, FVKESK. The CDR3 runs to 14 residues. Trimming shortened V by 1 base and J by 7 bases, and 13 bases separated the two germline ends. The sample belongs to a study of cytomegalovirus exposure and HLA in healthy donors. Overall study context: The same platform used for the approximately 700 first-cohort repertoires was also used for the 100 to 150 validation repertoires, as a later analysis reported.

Findings and limits, study-wide: High specificity and sensitivity for cytomegalovirus status were reported for the classifier. Later, an analysis found that TCR clusters from the first cohort tended to co-occur in the roughly 120 validation repertoires. Researchers counted roughly 150 TCR beta chains as cytomegalovirus-associated.

The rearrangement links TRBV14 to TRBJ1-1; TRBD1 might be the D (5 bases). This sequence was found in a man aged 18 to 30 in good health and CMV-seropositive. The source material was PBMCs. CDR3 protein: CASSQGLGGNEAFF. CDR3 nucleotides: TGTGCCAGCAGCCAAGGCCTGGGGGGAAATGAAGCTTTCTTT.